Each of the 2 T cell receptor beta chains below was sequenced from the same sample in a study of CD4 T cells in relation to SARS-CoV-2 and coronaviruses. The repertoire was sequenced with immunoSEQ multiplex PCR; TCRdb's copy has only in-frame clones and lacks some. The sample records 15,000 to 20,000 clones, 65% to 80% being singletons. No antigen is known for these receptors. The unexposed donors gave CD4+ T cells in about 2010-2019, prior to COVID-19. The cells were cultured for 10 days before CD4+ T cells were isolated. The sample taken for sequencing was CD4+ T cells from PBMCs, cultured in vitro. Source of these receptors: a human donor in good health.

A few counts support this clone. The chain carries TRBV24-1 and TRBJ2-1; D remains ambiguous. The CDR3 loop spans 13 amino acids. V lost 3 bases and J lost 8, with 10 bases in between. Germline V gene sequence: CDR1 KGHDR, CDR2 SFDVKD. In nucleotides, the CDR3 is TGTGCCACCAGTGATACCCTTAGGGATGAGCAGTTCTTC. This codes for CATSDTLRDEQFF.

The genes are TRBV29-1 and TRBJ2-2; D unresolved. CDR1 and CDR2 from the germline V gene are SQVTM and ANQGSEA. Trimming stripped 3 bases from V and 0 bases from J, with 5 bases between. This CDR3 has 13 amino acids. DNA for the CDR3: TGCAGCGTTGACTACGCGAACACCGGGGAGCTGTTTTTT. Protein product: CSVDYANTGELFF.